The 32 T cell receptor beta chains given below trace back to one sample, sequenced in a study of beta chain features in type 1 diabetes. Expressed TCRB transcripts got sequenced, as all isolated RNA was reverse transcribed. TCRdb's copy holds only in-frame clones and misses some; the assay was immunoSEQ multiplex PCR. The table has 900,000 or so clones, 15% to 20% seen once. Material for sequencing was naive CD4+ T cells from blood. The receptors shown here come from a woman aged 18-29 years in good health.

This clone was observed a few times. V usage is TRBV2 and J usage is TRBJ2-1; 8 bases are a match to TRBD1. The CDR3 covers 14 residues. Germline lookup yields CDR1 SNHLY and CDR2 FYNNEI. V was clipped by 7 bases and J by 3 bases; unmatched bases: 5. The DNA of the CDR3 is TGTGCCAGCATCGCCGGGACAGGCTACAATGAGCAGTTCTTC. As protein: CASIAGTGYNEQFF.

V is TRBV28 and J is TRBJ1-6; 8 bases are a match to TRBD1. Germline CDR1 is MDHEN and CDR2 is SYDVKM. Germline trimming cut 6 bases from V and 9 bases from J; bases unmatched to any gene: 13. The CDR3 sequence is 16 residues long. CDR3 coding DNA: TGTGCCAGCAGAAACGGGCAGGGGGCGGTTGGTTCACCCCTCCACTTT. It is translated as CASRNGQGAVGSPLHF.

The chain is built from TRBV13 and TRBJ2-7; no firm D call. CDR3 length: 14 amino acids. The V gene lost 5 bases and the J gene lost 2 bases, with 13 bases spanning the gap. Per germline, CDR1 PRHDT and CDR2 FYEKMQ (reference sequence). DNA of the CDR3: TGTGCCAGCAGCCCAACGGGCCCCGCCTACGAGCAGTACTTC. It encodes CASSPTGPAYEQYF. Complete variable domain (other parts from reference TRBV13 and TRBJ2-7): AAGVIQSPRHLIKEKRETATLKCYPIPRHDTVYWYQQGPGQDPQFLISFYEKMQSDKGSIPDRFSAQQFSDYHSELNMSSLELGDSALYFCASSPTGPAYEQYFGPGTRLTVT.

The chain has TRBV18 and TRBJ2-1, with 11 bases aligning to TRBD2. J gave up 7 bases and V 6 bases, and 23 bases lay outside the gene matches. Per germline, CDR1 KGHSH and CDR2 LQKENI. The CDR3 runs 20 residues. CDR3 sequence: CASSPSLAGDWSSIRNEQFF. The CDR3 DNA reads as TGTGCCAGCTCTCCTTCACTAGCGGGGGATTGGTCCTCTATCCGGAATGAGCAGTTCTTC.

J is TRBJ2-1 and V is TRBV2, with 7 bases lining up with TRBD1. The CDR3 is 17 residues long. Germline assignment: CDR1 SNHLY and CDR2 FYNNEI. V lost 8 bases to trimming and J lost 5 bases; unmatched junction nucleotides: 18. The CDR3 DNA reads TGTGCCAGCGGGGACAGCCTGTTTCGGGCACGGCACAATGAGCAGTTCTTC. Amino acid sequence: CASGDSLFRARHNEQFF.

The V and J genes are TRBV4-1 and TRBJ1-1; 7 bases map to TRBD1. J gave up 3 bases and V 6 bases, and 10 bases lay outside the gene matches. Germline values: CDR1 MGHRA, CDR2 YSYEKL. The CDR3 covers 15 residues. CDR3 sequence reads: CASRIPGGRDTEAFF. DNA for the CDR3: TGCGCCAGCAGGATCCCAGGGGGAAGAGACACTGAAGCTTTCTTT.

This clone was counted only a few times. One end of the junction fails to match germline, which may point to a read error. The rearrangement links TRBV14 to TRBJ1-1; D ambiguous. The CDR3 runs 12 residues. Germline loops: CDR1 SGHDN, CDR2 FVKESK. CDR3 protein: CASSPKMGFAIF. The CDR3, as DNA: TGTGCCAGCAGCCCCAAGATGGGGTTTGCTATCTTT.

The chain links TRBV5-8 to TRBJ2-3; D remains ambiguous. Germline-derived CDR1 and CDR2 are SGHTS and YDEGEE. The V end lost 1 base, the J end lost 1 base, and 13 bases lay between the germline ends. The CDR3 has 16 amino acids. CDR3 in amino acids: CASSLQGKGRTDTQYF. CDR3 DNA sequence: TGTGCCAGCAGCTTGCAAGGAAAGGGCCGCACAGATACGCAGTATTTT.

The chain couples TRBV7-6 to TRBJ2-7, with 11 bases lining up with TRBD2. With 1 base clipped from V and 4 bases from J, the junction kept 6 bases outside the gene matches. The CDR3 runs 16 residues. CDR1 and CDR2 from the germline V gene are SGHVS and FNYEAQ. DNA of the CDR3: TGTGCCAGCAGCTTAGTAGCGGGAGGGCCCACGTACGAGCAGTACTTC. It specifies CASSLVAGGPTYEQYF.

This clone has a handful of counts. The DNA for the CDR3 is TGTGCCAGCCTCAGGACCGAAGGGGGCACTGAAGCTTTCTTT. It translates to CASLRTEGGTEAFF. This chain connects TRBV7-9 to TRBJ1-1; weak D call: TRBD1 (6 bases). The CDR3 is 14 residues long. The germline gives CDR1 SEHNR, CDR2 FQNEAQ (reference sequence). The V and J ends lost 8 bases and 4 bases respectively, with 17 bases between them.

The sample holds a few counts of this clone. V is TRBV7-2 and J is TRBJ2-7, with 11 positions matching TRBD1. The germline gives CDR1 SGHTA, CDR2 FQGNSA. The ends lost 4 bases at V and 4 bases at J; junction bases unmatched: 3. The CDR3 runs to 14 residues. The CDR3 loop reads CASSSGQGAYEQYF. For the CDR3, the DNA is TGTGCCAGCAGCTCTGGACAGGGGGCTTACGAGCAGTACTTC.

In this sample, this clone turned up a few times. The chain employs TRBV7-9 and TRBJ2-3, with TRBD2 matching 10 bases. J gave up 2 bases and V 7 bases, and 3 bases lay outside the gene matches. The CDR3 covers 14 residues. The germline gives CDR1 SEHNR, CDR2 FQNEAQ (reference sequence). The CDR3 spells CASNLAGVTDTQYF. The CDR3 bases are TGTGCCAGCAACCTAGCGGGGGTCACAGATACGCAGTATTTT.

This clone was observed a handful of times. The rearrangement uses TRBV5-4 and TRBJ1-5; 8 nucleotides match TRBD1. CDR1 and CDR2 (germline): SGHNT, YYREEE (reference sequence). CDR3 length equals 15 residues. J was trimmed by 5 bases and V by 4 bases; bases with no gene match: 8. The CDR3 DNA is TGTGCCAGCAGCCTGTCGGACAGGGCGGATCAGCCCCAGCATTTT. Protein sequence: CASSLSDRADQPQHF.

The V gene is TRBV28, the J gene TRBJ1-2, with unresolved D. V lost 6 bases, J lost 4 bases, and 24 bases lay in between. Germline loops: CDR1 MDHEN, CDR2 SYDVKM. The CDR3 consists of 17 residues. In DNA, the CDR3 is TGTGCCAGCAGCCAAAACCCTGGATCGGCAGGCCGCTATGGCTACACCTTC. This sequence encodes CASSQNPGSAGRYGYTF.

This chain uses TRBV28 with TRBJ2-2, with D possibly being TRBD2 (7 bases). The germline V gene encodes CDR1 MDHEN and CDR2 SYDVKM. The CDR3 runs to 15 residues. V lost 7 bases and J lost 4, with 16 bases in between. As DNA, the CDR3 is TGTGCCAGCATATGGGGGGGCCGCGGCACCGGGGAGCTGTTTTTT. It translates to CASIWGGRGTGELFF. Supplemented by reference TRBV28 and TRBJ2-2, the full variable domain reads DVKVTQSSRYLVKRTGEKVFLECVQDMDHENMFWYRQDPGLGLRLIYFSYDVKMKEKGDIPEGYSVSREKKERFSLILESASTNQTSMYLCASIWGGRGTGELFFGEGSRLTVL.

This clone was counted only a few times. The V call is TRBV7-2, the J call TRBJ1-4, with TRBD1 matching 9 bases. Trimming removed 3 bases from V and 7 bases from J; junction bases left unmatched: 6. The germline V gene encodes CDR1 SGHTA and CDR2 FQGNSA. The length of the CDR3 is 15 residues. In nucleotides, the CDR3 is TGTGCCAGCAGCTTTACAGGGGGCGTTAGTGAAAAACTGTTTTTT. Translated: CASSFTGGVSEKLFF.

In its sample, this clone was seen a few times. V usage is TRBV9 and J usage is TRBJ2-5; D perhaps matches TRBD1 (5 bases). Looked up from germline, CDR1 is SGDLS and CDR2 is YYNGEE. V lost 0 bases, J lost 4 bases, and 13 bases lay in between. The CDR3 is made up of 15 amino acids. The CDR3 nucleotides read TGTGCCAGCAGCGTAGGGGGCCCGCCCACAGAGACCCAGTACTTC. Its translation is CASSVGGPPTETQYF.

This clone was recorded a few times. This chain connects TRBV11-1 to TRBJ1-6; the D gene is possibly TRBD1 (6 bases). This CDR3 comprises 12 residues. Trimming cost V 5 bases and J 13 bases, with 12 bases left between them. Germline-derived CDR1 and CDR2 are SGHAT and FQDESV (reference sequence). For the CDR3, the DNA is TGTGCCAGCAGCGCCCAGGGGATTCCCCTCCACTTT. This codes for CASSAQGIPLHF.

The chain carries TRBV4-3 and TRBJ1-2; 8 bases line up with TRBD1. The CDR3 contains 16 residues. Losses at the gene ends were 3 bases for V and 1 base for J; bases not matched to a gene: 7. Germline V gene data show CDR1 as LGHNA and CDR2 as YSLEER. CDR3: CASSQGQAGFNYGYTF. CDR3 nucleotide sequence: TGCGCCAGCAGCCAGGGACAGGCAGGATTTAACTATGGCTACACCTTC.

This clone was found a few times. The V call is TRBV7-9, the J call TRBJ2-1, with D unclear. This CDR3 region has 12 residues. Germline V gives CDR1 SEHNR, CDR2 FQNEAQ (reference sequence). CDR3 in amino acids: CASHLGPNEQFF. DNA of the CDR3: TGTGCGAGCCACCTAGGCCCCAATGAGCAGTTCTTC.

The rearrangement joins TRBV28 to TRBJ2-7; D is ambiguous. CDR3 length equals 14 residues. Germline CDR1 reads MDHEN; CDR2 reads SYDVKM. Trimming pared 1 base from V and 2 bases from J, leaving 9 bases between. DNA for the CDR3: TGTGCCAGCAGTTTATTAGCAGCAACCTACGAGCAGTACTTC. It yields the protein CASSLLAATYEQYF.

The gene calls are TRBV18 and TRBJ1-1; D ambiguous. Trimming removed 4 bases from V and 0 bases from J, with 3 bases in between. The CDR3 has 12 amino acids. Germline V gene sequence: CDR1 KGHSH, CDR2 LQKENI. The CDR3 sequence is CASSLMNTEAFF. Written as DNA, the CDR3 is TGTGCCAGCTCACTGATGAACACTGAAGCTTTCTTT.

The chain joins TRBV28 to TRBJ2-5; a weak D match, TRBD2 (5 bases). Trimming stripped 5 bases from V and 1 base from J, with 8 bases between. Germline V gene data show CDR1 as MDHEN and CDR2 as SYDVKM. The CDR3 extends over 13 amino acids. The CDR3 spells CASSLDFQETQYF. CDR3 nucleotides: TGTGCCAGCAGTCTGGACTTCCAAGAGACCCAGTACTTC.

This rearrangement joins TRBV29-1 to TRBJ2-3; D might be TRBD1 (5 bases). CDR1 SQVTM and CDR2 ANQGSEA come from the germline V gene. V was clipped by 4 bases and J by 3 bases, with 14 bases between them. This CDR3 has 14 residues. The CDR3 loop reads CSVVGRGGTDTQYF. In nucleotides, the CDR3 is TGCAGCGTTGTCGGTAGGGGTGGGACAGATACGCAGTATTTT.

This clone showed up just a few times. CDR3 DNA: TGTGCCAGCAGCGTAGATGGACAGAGGAACACTGAAGCTTTCTTT. It yields the protein CASSVDGQRNTEAFF. The chain links TRBV9 to TRBJ1-1, with D perhaps TRBD1 (6 bases). Germline V gene lookup returns CDR1 SGDLS and CDR2 YYNGEE. The CDR3 loop spans 15 amino acids. V lost 0 bases and J 1 base, leaving 10 bases between the germline ends.

The chain couples TRBV12-2 to TRBJ2-7; no check of the table's D call, TRBD1, against the DNA was made. TRBV12-2 is a pseudogene locus. The CDR3 runs 16 residues. The CDR3 DNA is TGTGCAAGTCGCACCGGGACAGGGTGGTGTATCTACGAGCAGTACTTC. This gives the protein CASRTGTGWCIYEQYF.

The chain combines TRBV5-1 with TRBJ2-2; D is ambiguous. CDR1 is SGHRS and CDR2 is YFSETQ in the germline V gene. CDR3 length equals 16 residues. The V gene lost 3 bases and the J gene lost 5 bases, with 17 bases spanning the gap. CDR3 protein: CASSSQTQLGTGELFF. The CDR3 bases are TGCGCCAGCAGCTCTCAAACCCAACTCGGGACCGGGGAGCTGTTTTTT.

This CDR3 reads CASMGDHTQYF. The CDR3 DNA follows: TGTGCCAGCATGGGAGATCATACGCAGTATTTT. The V gene is TRBV2, the J gene TRBJ2-3; D is possibly TRBD2 (5 bases). In germline, CDR1 is SNHLY, CDR2 FYNNEI. V shed 7 bases and J shed 7 bases, with 9 bases lying between them. The CDR3 has 11 amino acids.

The chain employs TRBV5-1 and TRBJ2-3; TRBD1 agrees at 9 bases. CDR3 length: 15 amino acids. V shed 4 bases, J shed 3 bases, and the junction held 6 bases outside the gene matches. The germline CDR1 and CDR2 sequences are SGHRS and YFSETQ. CDR3 sequence: CASSPGTGITDTQYF. In nucleotides, the CDR3 is TGCGCCAGCAGCCCCGGGACAGGGATAACAGATACGCAGTATTTT.

CDR3: CASSLDLAANEQFF. The CDR3 nucleotides are TGTGCCAGCAGCTTAGACCTAGCGGCCAATGAGCAGTTCTTC. V is TRBV7-9 and J is TRBJ2-1, with TRBD2 matching over 7 bases. The germline gives CDR1 SEHNR, CDR2 FQNEAQ (reference sequence). There are 14 residues in the CDR3. Trimming at V came to 1 base and at J to 6 bases, leaving 3 bases not matched to a gene.

Comments on this clone: Other DNA sequences in this sample translate to the same CDR3. The V call is TRBV10-3, the J call TRBJ2-1, with 8 nucleotides matching TRBD2. This CDR3 comprises 16 residues. Trimming cost V 7 bases and J 2 bases; bases outside gene matches: 10. The germline gives CDR1 ENHRY, CDR2 SYGVKD. The CDR3 is CAINRGGPQAYNEQFF. The CDR3 DNA follows: TGTGCCATCAATCGCGGGGGGCCGCAAGCCTACAATGAGCAGTTCTTC.

This clone was seen a few times. This sequence joins TRBV4-2 and TRBJ1-2; D might be TRBD1 (5 bases). V lost 0 bases to trimming and J lost 1 base, with 12 bases between them. Germline V gives CDR1 LGHNA, CDR2 YNFKEQ. The CDR3 extends over 16 amino acids. The CDR3 DNA sequence: TGTGCCAGCAGCCAAGAAAACAGGATGATTAACTATGGCTACACCTTC. As protein: CASSQENRMINYGYTF.